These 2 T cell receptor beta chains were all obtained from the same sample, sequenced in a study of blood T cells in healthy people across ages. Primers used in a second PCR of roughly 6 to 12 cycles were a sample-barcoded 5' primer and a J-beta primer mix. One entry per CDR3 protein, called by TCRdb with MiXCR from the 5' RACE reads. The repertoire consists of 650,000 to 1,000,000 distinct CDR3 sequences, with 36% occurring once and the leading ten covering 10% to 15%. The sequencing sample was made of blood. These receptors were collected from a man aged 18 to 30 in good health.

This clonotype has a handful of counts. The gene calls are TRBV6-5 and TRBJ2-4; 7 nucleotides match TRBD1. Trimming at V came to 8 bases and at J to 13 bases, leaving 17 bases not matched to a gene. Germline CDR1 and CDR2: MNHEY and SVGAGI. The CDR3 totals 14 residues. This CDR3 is CASRIDRAGNEQYF. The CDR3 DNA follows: TGTGCCAGCCGTATCGACAGGGCAGGCAATGAGCAGTACTTC.

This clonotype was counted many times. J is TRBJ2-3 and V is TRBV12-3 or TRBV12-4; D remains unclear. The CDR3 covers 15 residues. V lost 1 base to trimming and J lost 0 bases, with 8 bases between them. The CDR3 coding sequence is TGTGCCAGCAGTTTAGAGGTACCTAGCACAGATACGCAGTATTTT. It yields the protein CASSLEVPSTDTQYF.